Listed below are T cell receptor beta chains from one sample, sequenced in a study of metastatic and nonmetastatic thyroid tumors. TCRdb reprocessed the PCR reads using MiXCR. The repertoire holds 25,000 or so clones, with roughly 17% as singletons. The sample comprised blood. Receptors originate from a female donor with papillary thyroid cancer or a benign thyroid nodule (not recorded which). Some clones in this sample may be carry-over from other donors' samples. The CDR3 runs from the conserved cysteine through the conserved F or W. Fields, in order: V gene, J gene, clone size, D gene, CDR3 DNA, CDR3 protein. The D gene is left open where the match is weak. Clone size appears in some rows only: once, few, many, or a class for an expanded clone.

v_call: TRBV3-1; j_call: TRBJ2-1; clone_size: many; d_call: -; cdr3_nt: TGTGCCAGCAGCCAAGGATCCCCAGGCTACAATGAGCAGTTCTTC; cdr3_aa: CASSQGSPGYNEQFF
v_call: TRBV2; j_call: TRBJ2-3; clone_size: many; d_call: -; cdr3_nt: TGTGCCAGCAGGGCCATTAGCGGTTTCACAGATACGCAGTATTTT; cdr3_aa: CASRAISGFTDTQYF
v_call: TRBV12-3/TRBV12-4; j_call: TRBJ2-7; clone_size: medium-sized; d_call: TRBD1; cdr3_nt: TGTGCCAGCAGTTCGGACAGGGATTACGAGCAGTACTTC; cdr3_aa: CASSSDRDYEQYF
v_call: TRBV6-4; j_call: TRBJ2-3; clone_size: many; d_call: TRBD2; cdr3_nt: TGTGCCAGCAGTGACTCTAGCGGGAGGGCAGATACGCAGTATTTT; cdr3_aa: CASSDSSGRADTQYF
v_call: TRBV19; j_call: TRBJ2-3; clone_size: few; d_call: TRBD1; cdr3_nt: TGTGCCAGTAGTATAGATAGAGGGGGCACAGATACGCAGTGTTTT; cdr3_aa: CASSIDRGGTDTQCF
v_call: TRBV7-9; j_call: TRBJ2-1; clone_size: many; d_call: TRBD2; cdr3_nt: TGTGCCAGCAGCGGACGTTATAGCGGGAGGAGCAATGAGCAGTTCTTC; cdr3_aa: CASSGRYSGRSNEQFF
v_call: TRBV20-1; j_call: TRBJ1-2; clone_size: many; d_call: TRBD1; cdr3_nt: TGCAGTGCTAGAGATGACAGGGAATATGGCTACACCTTC; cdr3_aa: CSARDDREYGYTF
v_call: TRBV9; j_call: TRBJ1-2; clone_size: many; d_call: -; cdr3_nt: TGTGCCAGCAGCCTAACCTTGACAGGACAAGGCTACACCTTC; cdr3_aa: CASSLTLTGQGYTF
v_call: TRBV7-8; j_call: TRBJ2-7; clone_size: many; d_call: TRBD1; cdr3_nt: TGTGCCAGCAGCACCAAACTCTCCGGGACAGGGGTACACGAGCAGTACTTC; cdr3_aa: CASSTKLSGTGVHEQYF
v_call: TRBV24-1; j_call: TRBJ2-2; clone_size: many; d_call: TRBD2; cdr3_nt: TGTGCCACCAGTGACTGGACTAGCGGGATCACCGGGGAGCTGTTTTTT; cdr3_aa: CATSDWTSGITGELFF
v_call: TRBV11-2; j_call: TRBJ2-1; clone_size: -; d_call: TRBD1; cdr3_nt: TGTGCCAGCAGCGGGGACAGCATAAATGAGCAGTTCTTC; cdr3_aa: CASSGDSINEQFF
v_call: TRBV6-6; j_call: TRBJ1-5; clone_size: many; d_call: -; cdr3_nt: TGTGCCAGCAGTTACTTCTCCGATCAGCCCCAGCATTTT; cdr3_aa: CASSYFSDQPQHF
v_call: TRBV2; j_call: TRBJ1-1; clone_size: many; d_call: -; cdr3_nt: TGTGCCAGCAGTGTGGGGGGAGCGAACACTGAAGCTTTCTTT; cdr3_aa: CASSVGGANTEAFF
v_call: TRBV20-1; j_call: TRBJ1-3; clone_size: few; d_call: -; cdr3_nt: TGCAGTGCTCTTGTCTGGGGTTCGACTGGAAACACCATATATTTT; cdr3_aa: CSALVWGSTGNTIYF
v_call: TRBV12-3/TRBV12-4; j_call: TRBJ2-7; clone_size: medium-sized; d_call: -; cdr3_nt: TGTGCCAGCAGGAAGAAAAGCTCCTACGAGCAGTACTTC; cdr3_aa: CASRKKSSYEQYF
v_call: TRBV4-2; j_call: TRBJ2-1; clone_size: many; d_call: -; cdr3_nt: TGTGCCAGCAGCCAAGCCTTGAGCTCCTACAATGAGCAGTTCTTC; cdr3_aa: CASSQALSSYNEQFF
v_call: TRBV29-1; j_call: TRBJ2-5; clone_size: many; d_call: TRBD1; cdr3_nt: TGCAGCGTTGACAGGGGGCAAGAGACCCAGTACTTC; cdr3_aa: CSVDRGQETQYF
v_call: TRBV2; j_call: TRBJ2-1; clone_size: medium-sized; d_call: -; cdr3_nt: TGTGCCAGCGGGGGGACCTACAATGAGCAGTTCTTC; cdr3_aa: CASGGTYNEQFF
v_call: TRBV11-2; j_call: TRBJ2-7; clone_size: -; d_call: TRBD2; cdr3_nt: TGTGGCAGCAGCTTAGGTTCTGAACTATCGGGAGGGAGTCGCGAGCAGTACTTC; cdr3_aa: CGSSLGSELSGGSREQYF
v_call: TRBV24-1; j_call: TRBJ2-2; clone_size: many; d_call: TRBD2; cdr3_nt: TGTGCCACCAGTGACCCTCCTAGCGGGAGGCTCAACACCGGGGAGCTGTTTTTT; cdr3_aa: CATSDPPSGRLNTGELFF
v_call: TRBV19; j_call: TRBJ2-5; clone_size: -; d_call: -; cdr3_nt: TGTGCCAGTAGTATGTCCGACTGGTATGGGGTAGAGACCCAGTACTTC; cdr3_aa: CASSMSDWYGVETQYF
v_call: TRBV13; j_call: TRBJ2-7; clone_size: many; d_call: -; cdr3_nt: TGTGCCAGCAGCGTGCGAGGGCCGACCTACGAGCAGTACTTC; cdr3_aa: CASSVRGPTYEQYF
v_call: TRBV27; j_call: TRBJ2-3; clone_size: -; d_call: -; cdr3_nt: TGTGCCAGCAGTCCCATAGATTCCACAGATACGCAGTATTTT; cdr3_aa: CASSPIDSTDTQYF